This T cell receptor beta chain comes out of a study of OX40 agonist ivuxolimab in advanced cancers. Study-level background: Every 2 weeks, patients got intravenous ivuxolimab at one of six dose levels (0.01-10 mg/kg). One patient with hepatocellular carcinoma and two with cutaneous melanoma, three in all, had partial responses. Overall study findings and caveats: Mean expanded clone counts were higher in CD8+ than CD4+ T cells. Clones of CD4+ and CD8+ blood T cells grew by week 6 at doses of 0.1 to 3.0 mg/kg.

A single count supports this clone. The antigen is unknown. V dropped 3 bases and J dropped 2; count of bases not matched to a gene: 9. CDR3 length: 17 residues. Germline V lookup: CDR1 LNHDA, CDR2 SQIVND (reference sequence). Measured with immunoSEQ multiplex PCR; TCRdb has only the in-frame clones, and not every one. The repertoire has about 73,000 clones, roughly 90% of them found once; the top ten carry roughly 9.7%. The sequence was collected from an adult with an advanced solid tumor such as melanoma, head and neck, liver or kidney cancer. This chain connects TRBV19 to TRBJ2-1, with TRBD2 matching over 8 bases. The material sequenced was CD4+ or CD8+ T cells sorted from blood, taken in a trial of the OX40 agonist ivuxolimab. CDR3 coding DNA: TGTGCCAGTAGTATGGCGGGGGGACTCCTACCCTACAATGAGCAGTTCTTC. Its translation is CASSMAGGLLPYNEQFF.